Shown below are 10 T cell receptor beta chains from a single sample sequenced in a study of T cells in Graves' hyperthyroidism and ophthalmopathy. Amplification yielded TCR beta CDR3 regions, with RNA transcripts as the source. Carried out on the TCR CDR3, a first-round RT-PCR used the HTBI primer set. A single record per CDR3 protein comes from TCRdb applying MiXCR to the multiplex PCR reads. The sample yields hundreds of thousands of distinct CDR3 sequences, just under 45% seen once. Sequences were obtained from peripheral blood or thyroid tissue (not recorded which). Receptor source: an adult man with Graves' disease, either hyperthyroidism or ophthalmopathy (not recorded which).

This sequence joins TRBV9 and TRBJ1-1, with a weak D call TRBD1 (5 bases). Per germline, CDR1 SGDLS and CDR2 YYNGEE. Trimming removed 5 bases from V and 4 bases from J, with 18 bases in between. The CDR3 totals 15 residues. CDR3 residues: CASSYQRGWVTEAFF. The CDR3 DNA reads TGTGCCAGCAGTTACCAAAGGGGCTGGGTCACTGAAGCTTTCTTT.

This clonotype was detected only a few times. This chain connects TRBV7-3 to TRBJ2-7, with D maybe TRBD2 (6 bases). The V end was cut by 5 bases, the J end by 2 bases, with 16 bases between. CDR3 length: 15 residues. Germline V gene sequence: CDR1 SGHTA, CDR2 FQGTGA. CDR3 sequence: CASSQPGVLPYEQYF. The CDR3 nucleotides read TGTGCCAGCAGCCAACCGGGGGTTCTCCCCTACGAGCAGTACTTC.

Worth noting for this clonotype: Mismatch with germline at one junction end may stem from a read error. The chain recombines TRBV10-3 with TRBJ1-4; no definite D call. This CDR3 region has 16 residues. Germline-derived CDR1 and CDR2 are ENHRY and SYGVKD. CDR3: CAISEAISRENEKLFF. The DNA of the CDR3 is TGTGCCATCAGTGAGGCCATATCGCGGGAAAATGAGAAACTGTTTTTT.

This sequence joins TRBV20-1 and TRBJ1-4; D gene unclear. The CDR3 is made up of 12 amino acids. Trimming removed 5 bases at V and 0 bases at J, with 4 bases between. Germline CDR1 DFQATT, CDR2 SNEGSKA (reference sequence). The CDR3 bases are TGCAGTGCTTGGGCAACTAATGAAAAACTGTTTTTT. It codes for CSAWATNEKLFF.

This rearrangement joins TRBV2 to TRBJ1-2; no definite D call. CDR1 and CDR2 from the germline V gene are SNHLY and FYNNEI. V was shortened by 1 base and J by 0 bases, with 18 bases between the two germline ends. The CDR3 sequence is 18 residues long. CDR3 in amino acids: CASSEVTRRMEANYGYTF. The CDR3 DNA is TGTGCCAGCAGTGAAGTAACGCGACGCATGGAAGCTAACTATGGCTACACCTTC.

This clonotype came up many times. The CDR3 coding sequence is TGCAGCGTTGATCAGTCTGGGGCCAACGTCCTGACTTTC. This codes for CSVDQSGANVLTF. This chain links TRBV29-1 with TRBJ2-6; D not certain. Trimming left V 3 bases short and J 1 base short, with 4 bases between. The CDR3 totals 13 residues. Germline V gene sequence: CDR1 SQVTM, CDR2 ANQGSEA.

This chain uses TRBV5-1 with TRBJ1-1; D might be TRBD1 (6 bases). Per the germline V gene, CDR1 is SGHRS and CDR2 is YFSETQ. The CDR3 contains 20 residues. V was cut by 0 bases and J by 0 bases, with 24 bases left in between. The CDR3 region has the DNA TGCGCCAGCAGCTTGGTACCTCGGACAGCATTTTGGGAAATGAACACTGAAGCTTTCTTT. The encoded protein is CASSLVPRTAFWEMNTEAFF.

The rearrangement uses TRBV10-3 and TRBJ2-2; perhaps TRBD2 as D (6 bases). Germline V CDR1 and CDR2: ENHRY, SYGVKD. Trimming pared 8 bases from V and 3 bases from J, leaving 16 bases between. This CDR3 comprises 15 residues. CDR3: CAIDDGGDHTGELFF. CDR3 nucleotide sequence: TGTGCCATCGACGACGGAGGGGATCACACCGGGGAGCTGTTTTTT.

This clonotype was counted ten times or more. CDR3 sequence: CSVEVLVNYGYTF. For the CDR3, the DNA is TGCAGCGTTGAAGTTCTAGTAAACTATGGCTACACCTTC. This chain joins TRBV29-1 and TRBJ1-2; D uncertain. Trimming took off 1 base at V and 2 bases at J, with 8 bases between the two ends. Germline CDR1 SQVTM, CDR2 ANQGSEA. The CDR3 contains 13 residues.

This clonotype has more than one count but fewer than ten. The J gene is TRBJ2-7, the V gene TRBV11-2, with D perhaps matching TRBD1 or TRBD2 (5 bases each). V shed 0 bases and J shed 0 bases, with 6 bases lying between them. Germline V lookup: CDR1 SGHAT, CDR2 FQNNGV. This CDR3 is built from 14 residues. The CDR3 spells CASSLDGASYEQYF. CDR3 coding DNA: TGTGCCAGCAGCTTAGACGGGGCCTCCTACGAGCAGTACTTC.